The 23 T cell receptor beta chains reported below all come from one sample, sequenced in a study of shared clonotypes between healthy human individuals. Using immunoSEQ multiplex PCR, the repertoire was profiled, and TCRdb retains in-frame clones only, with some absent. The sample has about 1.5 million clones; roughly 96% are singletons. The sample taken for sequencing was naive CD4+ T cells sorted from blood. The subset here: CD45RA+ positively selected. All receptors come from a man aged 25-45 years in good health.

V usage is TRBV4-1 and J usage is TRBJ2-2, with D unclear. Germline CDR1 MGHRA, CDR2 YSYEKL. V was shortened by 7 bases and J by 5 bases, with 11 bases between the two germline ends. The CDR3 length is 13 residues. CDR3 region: CASIASRTGELFF. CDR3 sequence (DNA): TGCGCCAGCATAGCTAGTAGGACCGGGGAGCTGTTTTTT.

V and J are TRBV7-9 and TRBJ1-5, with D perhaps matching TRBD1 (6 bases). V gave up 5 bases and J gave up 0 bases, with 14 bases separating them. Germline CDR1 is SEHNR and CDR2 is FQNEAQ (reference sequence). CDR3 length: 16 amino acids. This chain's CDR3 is CASSPWGGVSNQPQHF. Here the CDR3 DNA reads TGTGCCAGCAGCCCTTGGGGGGGCGTTAGCAATCAGCCCCAGCATTTT.

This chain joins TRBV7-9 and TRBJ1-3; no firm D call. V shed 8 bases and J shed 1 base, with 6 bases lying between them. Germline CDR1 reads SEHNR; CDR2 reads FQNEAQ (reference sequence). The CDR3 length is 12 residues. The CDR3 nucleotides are TGTGCCAGCGGGGATTCTGGAAACACCATATATTTT. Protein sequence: CASGDSGNTIYF.

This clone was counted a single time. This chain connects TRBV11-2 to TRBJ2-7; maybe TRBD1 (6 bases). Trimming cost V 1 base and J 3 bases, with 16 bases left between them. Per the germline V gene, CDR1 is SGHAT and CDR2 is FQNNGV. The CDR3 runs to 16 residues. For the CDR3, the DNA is TGTGCCAGCAGCTTAGGGCGGCAGGGGCATTTCTACGAGCAGTACTTC. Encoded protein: CASSLGRQGHFYEQYF.

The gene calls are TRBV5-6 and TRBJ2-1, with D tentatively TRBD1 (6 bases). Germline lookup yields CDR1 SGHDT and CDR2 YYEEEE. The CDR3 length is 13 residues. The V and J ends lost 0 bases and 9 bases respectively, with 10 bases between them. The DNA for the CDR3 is TGTGCCAGCAGCTTGGACAGGGCGGGTGAGCAGTTCTTC. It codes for CASSLDRAGEQFF. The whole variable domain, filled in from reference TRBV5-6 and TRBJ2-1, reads DAGVTQSPTHLIKTRGQQVTLRCSPKSGHDTVSWYQQALGQGPQFIFQYYEEEERQRGNFPDRFSGHQFPNYSSELNVNALLLGDSALYLCASSLDRAGEQFFGPGTRLTVL.

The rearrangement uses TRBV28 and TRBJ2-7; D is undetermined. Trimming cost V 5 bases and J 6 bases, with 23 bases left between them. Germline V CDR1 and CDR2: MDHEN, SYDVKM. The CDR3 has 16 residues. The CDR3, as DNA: TGTGCCAGCAGTCCGGGCTCAGAAGGGCATATGGGCGAGCAGTACTTC. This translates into CASSPGSEGHMGEQYF.

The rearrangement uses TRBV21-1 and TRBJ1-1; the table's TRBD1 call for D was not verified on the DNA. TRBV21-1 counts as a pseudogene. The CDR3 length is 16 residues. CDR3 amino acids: CASSNRQGAKNTEAFF. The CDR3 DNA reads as TGTGCCAGCAGCAACAGGCAGGGGGCCAAGAACACTGAAGCTTTCTTT.

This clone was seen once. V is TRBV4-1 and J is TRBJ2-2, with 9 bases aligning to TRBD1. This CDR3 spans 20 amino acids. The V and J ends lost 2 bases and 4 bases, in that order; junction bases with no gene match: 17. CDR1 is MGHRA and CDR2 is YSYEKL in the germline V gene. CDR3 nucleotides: TGCGCCAGCAGCCAAACGGGACAGGGCTATCTAAGGCTGAGCACCGGGGAGCTGTTTTTT. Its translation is CASSQTGQGYLRLSTGELFF.

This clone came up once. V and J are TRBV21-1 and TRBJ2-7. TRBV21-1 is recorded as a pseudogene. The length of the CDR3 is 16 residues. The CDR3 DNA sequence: TGTGCCAGCAGCAAAGTCTCGGGACCATCCTCCTACGAGCAGTACTTC. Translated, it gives CASSKVSGPSSYEQYF.

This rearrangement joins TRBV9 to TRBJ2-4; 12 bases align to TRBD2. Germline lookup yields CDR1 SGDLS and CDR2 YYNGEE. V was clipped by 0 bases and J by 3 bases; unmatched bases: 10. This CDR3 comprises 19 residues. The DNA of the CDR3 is TGTGCCAGCAGCGTAGTTCCGGCTAGCGGGAGGGTCTGCAAAAACATTCAGTACTTC. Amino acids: CASSVVPASGRVCKNIQYF.

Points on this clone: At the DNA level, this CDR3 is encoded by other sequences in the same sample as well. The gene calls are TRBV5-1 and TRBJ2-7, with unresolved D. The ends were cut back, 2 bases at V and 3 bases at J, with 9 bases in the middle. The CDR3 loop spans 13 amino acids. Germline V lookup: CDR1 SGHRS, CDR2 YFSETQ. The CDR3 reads CASSLGKNYEQYF. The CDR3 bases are TGCGCCAGCAGCTTAGGGAAGAACTACGAGCAGTACTTC.

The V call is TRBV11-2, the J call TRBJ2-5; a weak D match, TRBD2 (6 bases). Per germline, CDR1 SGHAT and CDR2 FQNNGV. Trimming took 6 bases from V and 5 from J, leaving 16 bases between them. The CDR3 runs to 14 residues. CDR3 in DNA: TGTGCCAGCAGTCGCAATGGGGCGGGGGAGACCCAGTACTTC. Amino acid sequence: CASSRNGAGETQYF. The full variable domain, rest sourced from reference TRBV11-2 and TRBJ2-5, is EAGVAQSPRYKIIEKRQSVAFWCNPISGHATLYWYQQILGQGPKLLIQFQNNGVVDDSQLPKDRFSAERLKGVDSTLKIQPAKLEDSAVYLCASSRNGAGETQYFGPGTRLLVL.

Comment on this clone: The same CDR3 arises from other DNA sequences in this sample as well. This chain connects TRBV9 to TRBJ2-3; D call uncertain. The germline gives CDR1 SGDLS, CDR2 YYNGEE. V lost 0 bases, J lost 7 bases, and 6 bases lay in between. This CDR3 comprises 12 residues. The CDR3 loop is CASSVGANTQYF. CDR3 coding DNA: TGTGCCAGCAGCGTAGGGGCCAATACGCAGTATTTT.

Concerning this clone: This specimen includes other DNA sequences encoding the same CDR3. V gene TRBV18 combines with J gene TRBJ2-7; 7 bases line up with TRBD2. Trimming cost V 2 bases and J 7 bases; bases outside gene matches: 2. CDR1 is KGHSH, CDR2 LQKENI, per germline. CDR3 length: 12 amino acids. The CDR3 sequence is CASSPGLEEQYF. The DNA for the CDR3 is TGTGCCAGCTCACCAGGACTAGAAGAGCAGTACTTC.

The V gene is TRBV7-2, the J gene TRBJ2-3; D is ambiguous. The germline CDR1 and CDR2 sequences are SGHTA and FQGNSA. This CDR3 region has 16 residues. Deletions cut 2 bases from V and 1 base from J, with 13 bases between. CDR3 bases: TGTGCCAGCAGCTTAATCCTGGGTCGGGGCACAGATACGCAGTATTTT. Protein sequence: CASSLILGRGTDTQYF.

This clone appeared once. The CDR3, as DNA: TGTGCCAGCAGTTTCCAGGGTCTCTATGGCTACACCTTC. Its protein is CASSFQGLYGYTF. This rearrangement joins TRBV28 to TRBJ1-2; TRBD1 might be the D (5 bases). Germline-derived CDR1 and CDR2 are MDHEN and SYDVKM. CDR3 length: 13 residues. V was cut by 3 bases and J by 4 bases, with 9 bases left in between.

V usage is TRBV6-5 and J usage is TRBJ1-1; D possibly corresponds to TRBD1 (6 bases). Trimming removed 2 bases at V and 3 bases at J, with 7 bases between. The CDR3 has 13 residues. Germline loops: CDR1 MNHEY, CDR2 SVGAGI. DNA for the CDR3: TGTGCCAGCAGTTACGCAGGGGACACTGAAGCTTTCTTT. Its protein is CASSYAGDTEAFF.

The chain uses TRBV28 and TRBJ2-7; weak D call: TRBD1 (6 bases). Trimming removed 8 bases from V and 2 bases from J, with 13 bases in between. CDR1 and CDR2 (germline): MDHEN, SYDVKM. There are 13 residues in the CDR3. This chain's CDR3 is CASETGNAYEQYF. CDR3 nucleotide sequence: TGTGCCAGCGAAACAGGGAACGCCTACGAGCAGTACTTC.

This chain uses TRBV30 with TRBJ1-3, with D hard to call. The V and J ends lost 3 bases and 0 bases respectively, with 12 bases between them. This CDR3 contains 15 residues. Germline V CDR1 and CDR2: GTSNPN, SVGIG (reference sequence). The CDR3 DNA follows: TGTGCCTGGAGGGTAATGACTGGCTCTGGAAACACCATATATTTT. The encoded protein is CAWRVMTGSGNTIYF.

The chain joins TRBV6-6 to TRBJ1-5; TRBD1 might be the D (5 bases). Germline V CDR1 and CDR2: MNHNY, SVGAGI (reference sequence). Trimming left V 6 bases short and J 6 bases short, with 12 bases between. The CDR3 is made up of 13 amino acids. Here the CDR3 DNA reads TGTGCCAGCAGCCAGGGTCGGGTTCAGCCCCAGCATTTT. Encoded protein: CASSQGRVQPQHF.

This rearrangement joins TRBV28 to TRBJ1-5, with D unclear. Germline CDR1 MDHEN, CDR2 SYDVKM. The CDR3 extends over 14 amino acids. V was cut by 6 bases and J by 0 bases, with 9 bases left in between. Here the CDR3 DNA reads TGTGCCAGCAGGATTACCCCTAGCAATCAGCCCCAGCATTTT. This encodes CASRITPSNQPQHF. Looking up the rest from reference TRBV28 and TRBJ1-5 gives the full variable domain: DVKVTQSSRYLVKRTGEKVFLECVQDMDHENMFWYRQDPGLGLRLIYFSYDVKMKEKGDIPEGYSVSREKKERFSLILESASTNQTSMYLCASRITPSNQPQHFGDGTRLSIL.

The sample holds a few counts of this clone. The CDR3 region has the DNA TGTGCCAGCAGCCGACAGGGTACTACCAGGGCCGAGCAGTACTTC. It translates to CASSRQGTTRAEQYF. The chain employs TRBV14 and TRBJ2-7, with 7 positions matching TRBD1. This CDR3 is built from 15 residues. After removal of 4 bases from V and 6 bases from J, the junction contained 12 bases not matched to a gene. The germline V gene has CDR1 SGHDN and CDR2 FVKESK. Filled out from reference TRBV14 and TRBJ2-7, the complete variable domain reads EAGVTQFPSHSVIEKGQTVTLRCDPISGHDNLYWYRRVMGKEIKFLLHFVKESKQDESGMPNNRFLAERTGGTYSTLKVQPAELEDSGVYFCASSRQGTTRAEQYFGPGTRLTVT.

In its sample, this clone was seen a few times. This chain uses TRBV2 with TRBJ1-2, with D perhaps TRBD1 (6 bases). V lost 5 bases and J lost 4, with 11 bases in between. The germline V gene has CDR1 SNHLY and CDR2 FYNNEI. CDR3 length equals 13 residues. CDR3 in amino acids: CASSSQGRYGYTF. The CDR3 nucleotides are TGTGCCAGCAGTTCCCAGGGGCGCTATGGCTACACCTTC.